A single sample gave rise to the 3 T cell receptor beta chains below, sequenced in a study of OX40 agonist ivuxolimab in advanced cancers. The assay was immunoSEQ multiplex PCR, and TCRdb's table has in-frame clones only and misses some. Among 69,000 or so clones listed, 85% were seen once. Sequencing was performed on CD4+ or CD8+ T cells sorted from blood, taken in a trial of the OX40 agonist ivuxolimab. Source of these receptors: an adult with an advanced solid tumor such as melanoma, head and neck, liver or kidney cancer.

The chain has TRBV28 and TRBJ1-4; D perhaps matches TRBD1 (5 bases). This CDR3 has 12 residues. Trimming removed 3 bases from V and 13 bases from J, with 12 bases in between. Germline V gene lookup returns CDR1 MDHEN and CDR2 SYDVKM. The chain's CDR3 is CASSFQGSGLFF. The CDR3 DNA reads as TGTGCCAGCAGTTTTCAGGGCTCAGGACTGTTTTTT.

This clone was counted only a few times. This chain connects TRBV4-2 to TRBJ2-5, with D possibly being TRBD1 (5 bases). The V end was cut by 0 bases, the J end by 10 bases, with 15 bases between. The length of the CDR3 is 14 residues. The V gene's germline CDR1 is LGHNA and CDR2 YNFKEQ. The CDR3: CASSQESREFVQYF. CDR3 DNA: TGTGCCAGCAGCCAAGAATCCAGGGAATTTGTCCAGTACTTC.

This chain links TRBV5-4 with TRBJ2-3; D gene uncertain. Germline V gives CDR1 SGHNT, CDR2 YYREEE (reference sequence). V lost 2 bases, J lost 2 bases, and 9 bases lay in between. The CDR3 spans 14 residues. The CDR3 region is CASSLRSNTDTQYF. In DNA, the CDR3 is TGTGCCAGCAGCTTACGCAGCAACACAGATACGCAGTATTTT. Together with reference TRBV5-4 and TRBJ2-3, the CDR3 gives the full variable domain: ETGVTQSPTHLIKTRGQQVTLRCSSQSGHNTVSWYQQALGQGPQFIFQYYREEENGRGNFPPRFSGLQFPNYSSELNVNALELDDSALYLCASSLRSNTDTQYFGPGTRLTVL.